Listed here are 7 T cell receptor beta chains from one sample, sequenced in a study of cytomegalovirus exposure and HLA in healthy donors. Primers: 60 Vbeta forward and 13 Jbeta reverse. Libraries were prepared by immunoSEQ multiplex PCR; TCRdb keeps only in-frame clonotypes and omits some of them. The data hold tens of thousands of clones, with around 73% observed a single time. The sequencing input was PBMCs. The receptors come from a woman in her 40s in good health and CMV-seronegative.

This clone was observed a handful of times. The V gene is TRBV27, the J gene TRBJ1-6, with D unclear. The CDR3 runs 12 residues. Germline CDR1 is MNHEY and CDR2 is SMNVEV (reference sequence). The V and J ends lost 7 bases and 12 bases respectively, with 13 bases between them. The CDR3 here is CASTSGMGPLHF. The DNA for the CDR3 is TGTGCCAGCACCTCCGGGATGGGACCCCTCCACTTT.

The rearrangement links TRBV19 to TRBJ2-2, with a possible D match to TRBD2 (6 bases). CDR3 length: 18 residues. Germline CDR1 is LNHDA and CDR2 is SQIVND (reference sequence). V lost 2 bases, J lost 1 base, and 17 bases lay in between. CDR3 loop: CASSITGGLVGNTGELFF. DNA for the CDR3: TGTGCCAGTAGTATAACCGGGGGTTTGGTAGGGAACACCGGGGAGCTGTTTTTT.

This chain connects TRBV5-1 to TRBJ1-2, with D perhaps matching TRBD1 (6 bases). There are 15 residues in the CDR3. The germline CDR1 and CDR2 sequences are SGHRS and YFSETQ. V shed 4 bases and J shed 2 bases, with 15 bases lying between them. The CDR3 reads CASSSRQDPNYGYTF. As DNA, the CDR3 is TGCGCCAGCAGCAGCCGACAGGATCCCAACTATGGCTACACCTTC.

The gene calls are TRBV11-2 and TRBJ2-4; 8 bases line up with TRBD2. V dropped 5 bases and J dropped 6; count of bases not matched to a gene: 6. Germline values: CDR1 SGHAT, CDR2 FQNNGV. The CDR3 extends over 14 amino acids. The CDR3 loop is CASSPLAERNIQYF. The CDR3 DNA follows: TGTGCCAGCAGCCCACTAGCGGAGCGAAACATTCAGTACTTC.

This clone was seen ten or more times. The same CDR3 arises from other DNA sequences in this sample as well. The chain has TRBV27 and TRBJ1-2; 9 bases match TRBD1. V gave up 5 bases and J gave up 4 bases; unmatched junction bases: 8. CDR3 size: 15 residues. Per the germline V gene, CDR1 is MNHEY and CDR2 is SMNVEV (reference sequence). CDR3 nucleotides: TGTGCCAGCAGTCCTCCGGGACAGGGTCTCTATGGCTACACCTTC. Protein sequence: CASSPPGQGLYGYTF.

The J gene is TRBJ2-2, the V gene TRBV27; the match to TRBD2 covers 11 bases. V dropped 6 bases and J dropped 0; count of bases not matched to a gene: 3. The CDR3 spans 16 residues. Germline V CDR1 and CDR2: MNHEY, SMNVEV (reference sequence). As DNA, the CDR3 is TGTGCCAGCAGGGCGACTAGCGGGGCGAACACCGGGGAGCTGTTTTTT. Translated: CASRATSGANTGELFF.

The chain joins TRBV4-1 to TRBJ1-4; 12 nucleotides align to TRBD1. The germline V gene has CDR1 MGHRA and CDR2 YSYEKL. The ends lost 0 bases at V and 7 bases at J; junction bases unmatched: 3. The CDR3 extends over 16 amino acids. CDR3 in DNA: TGCGCCAGCAGCCAAGATTGGGGACAGGGGGCTGAAAAACTGTTTTTT. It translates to CASSQDWGQGAEKLFF.